Listed here are 24 T cell receptor beta chains from one sample, sequenced in a study of T cells after yellow fever vaccination. TCRdb re-derived calls from the 5' RACE reads in MiXCR, one entry per CDR3 protein. The sample records under 600,000 distinct CDR3 sequences, roughly 13% being singletons. This sample comprised PBMCs, obtained on the day of the yellow fever booster vaccination. The receptors here all came from a young man who received the YFV17D yellow fever vaccine.

In regard to this clonotype: The germline gene is not matched at one end of the junction; a read error may be the cause. This sequence joins TRBV7-8 and TRBJ2-1; D gene ambiguous. CDR1 and CDR2 (germline): SGHVS, FQNEAQ. The CDR3 is 15 residues long. CDR3: CASRLDLQLYNEQFF. The CDR3 region has the DNA TGTGCCAGCAGGTTAGACCTACAACTTTACAATGAGCAGTTCTTC.

The chain couples TRBV18 to TRBJ2-3; D not resolved. The CDR3 runs 13 residues. V lost 0 bases and J lost 6, with 7 bases in between. CDR1 is KGHSH, CDR2 LQKENI, per germline. CDR3 bases: TGTGCCAGCTCACCACCGACCCGGGATACGCAGTATTTT. Its translation is CASSPPTRDTQYF. Full variable domain (rest looked up from reference TRBV18 and TRBJ2-3): NAGVMQNPRHLVRRRGQEARLRCSPMKGHSHVYWYRQLPEEGLKFMVYLQKENIIDESGMPKERFSAEFPKEGPSILRIQQVVRGDSAAYFCASSPPTRDTQYFGPGTRLTVL.

This chain connects TRBV14 to TRBJ1-6; TRBD1 aligns across 9 bases. Germline V CDR1 and CDR2: SGHDN, FVKESK. The length of the CDR3 is 15 residues. Losses at the gene ends were 2 bases for V and 8 bases for J; bases not matched to a gene: 4. CDR3 in DNA: TGTGCCAGCAGCCAAATTACAGGGGGCTATTCACCCCTCCACTTT. It yields the protein CASSQITGGYSPLHF.

This chain connects TRBV7-2 to TRBJ2-7; D call uncertain. The CDR3 has 14 amino acids. Germline V gene lookup returns CDR1 SGHTA and CDR2 FQGNSA. V shed 1 base and J shed 3 bases, with 10 bases lying between them. The chain's CDR3 is CASSLDRIGYEQYF. CDR3 DNA sequence: TGTGCCAGCAGCTTAGATAGGATAGGCTACGAGCAGTACTTC.

This clonotype was recorded a few times. The rearrangement links TRBV6-5 to TRBJ2-1; D may be TRBD1 or TRBD2 (6 bases each). Germline loops: CDR1 MNHEY, CDR2 SVGAGI. Trimming took off 2 bases at V and 7 bases at J, with 12 bases between the two ends. This CDR3 region has 14 residues. CDR3 sequence: CASSYQTGLNEQFF. Written as DNA, the CDR3 is TGTGCCAGCAGTTACCAGACAGGACTAAATGAGCAGTTCTTC.

This chain links TRBV9 with TRBJ1-1; weak D call: TRBD1 (6 bases). CDR3 length equals 15 residues. CDR1 is SGDLS and CDR2 is YYNGEE in the germline V gene. Trimming pared 4 bases from V and 5 bases from J, leaving 18 bases between. In nucleotides, the CDR3 is TGTGCCAGCAGCCCCCAACAGGGAGGAGTGACTGAAGCTTTCTTT. Its protein product is CASSPQQGGVTEAFF.

This clonotype was detected a few times. The rearrangement uses TRBV12-3 or TRBV12-4 and TRBJ1-3; a possible D gene is TRBD1 (5 bases). The CDR3 runs to 17 residues. V lost 1 base and J lost 0, with 13 bases in between. Here the CDR3 DNA reads TGTGCCAGCAGTTTAGTGGGGGTAGGAGGCTCTGGAAACACCATATATTTT. Its translation is CASSLVGVGGSGNTIYF.

Remarks on this clonotype: A junction end diverges from the germline sequence, so it may reflect a read error. The rearrangement links TRBV2 to TRBJ2-3; 10 bases match TRBD1. Germline-derived CDR1 and CDR2 are SNHLY and FYNNEI. CDR3 length: 15 residues. The CDR3 DNA follows: TGTGCCAGCAGGGAAGACAGGGGGCGGTCAGATACGCAGTATTTT. Amino acid sequence: CASREDRGRSDTQYF. The full variable domain, its missing parts supplied by reference TRBV2 and TRBJ2-3, is EPEVTQTPSHQVTQMGQEVILRCVPISNHLYFYWYRQILGQKVEFLVSFYNNEISEKSEIFDDQFSVERPDGSNFTLKIRSTKLEDSAMYFCASREDRGRSDTQYFGPGTRLTVL.

This chain connects TRBV7-3 to TRBJ2-1; D not certain. Germline CDR1 is SGHTA and CDR2 is FQGTGA. CDR3 size: 16 residues. Trimming took 5 bases from V and 7 from J, leaving 21 bases between them. The chain's CDR3 is CASSPHPTVLGNEQFF. As DNA, the CDR3 is TGTGCCAGCAGCCCCCATCCCACAGTATTAGGGAATGAGCAGTTCTTC. Combining the CDR3 with reference TRBV7-3 and TRBJ2-1 gives the whole variable domain GAGVSQTPSNKVTEKGKYVELRCDPISGHTALYWYRQSLGQGPEFLIYFQGTGAADDSGLPNDRFFAVRPEGSVSTLKIQRTERGDSAVYLCASSPHPTVLGNEQFFGPGTRLTVL.

Many counts were recorded for this clonotype. J is TRBJ1-4 and V is TRBV11-1; possibly TRBD1 for D (5 bases). CDR1 and CDR2 from the germline V gene are SGHAT and FQDESV (reference sequence). This CDR3 spans 19 amino acids. V lost 1 base, J lost 7 bases, and 25 bases lay in between. CDR3 bases: TGTGCCAGCAGCTTAGTATACGAGCAAGGGGTTGGAGGGCTTGAAAAACTGTTTTTT. This sequence encodes CASSLVYEQGVGGLEKLFF.

V and J are TRBV5-1 and TRBJ2-1, with TRBD1 identical over 7 bases. Unmatched junction bases numbered 7, after V lost 5 bases and J lost 8 bases. Germline CDR1 is SGHRS and CDR2 is YFSETQ. This CDR3 has 13 residues. CDR3 sequence reads: CASSYTGADEQFF. DNA for the CDR3: TGCGCCAGCAGTTATACAGGGGCGGATGAGCAGTTCTTC.

This chain uses TRBV2 with TRBJ2-7; the match to TRBD1 covers 8 bases. Losses at the gene ends were 7 bases for V and 2 bases for J; bases not matched to a gene: 7. The length of the CDR3 is 14 residues. Germline V CDR1 and CDR2: SNHLY, FYNNEI. CDR3 DNA sequence: TGTGCCAGCAACACGGACAGGGTAGCCTACGAGCAGTACTTC. Translated, it gives CASNTDRVAYEQYF.

The chain joins TRBV20-1 to TRBJ2-5, with TRBD2 matching over 9 bases. CDR1 is DFQATT, CDR2 SNEGSKA, per germline (reference sequence). V was pared by 2 bases and J by 5 bases, with 0 bases of the junction left unmatched. There are 12 residues in the CDR3. The CDR3 nucleotides read TGCAGTGCTAGAACTAGCGGGGAGACCCAGTACTTC. Translation: CSARTSGETQYF.

This clonotype was detected a few times. This sequence joins TRBV6-1 and TRBJ1-1, with D perhaps matching TRBD1 (5 bases). The CDR3 runs to 15 residues. V lost 5 bases, J lost 4 bases, and 17 bases lay in between. The V gene's germline CDR1 is MNHNS and CDR2 SASEGT. The DNA of the CDR3 is TGTGCCAGCAGTAAAACGGGGGACGGAGGCACTGAAGCTTTCTTT. Translated, it gives CASSKTGDGGTEAFF.

This clonotype has just a few counts. The V and J genes are TRBV3-1 and TRBJ2-7, with D unresolved. V was cut by 2 bases and J by 4 bases, with 9 bases left in between. The CDR3 length is 13 residues. The germline gives CDR1 LGHDT, CDR2 YNNKEL (reference sequence). CDR3 bases: TGTGCCAGCAGCCAACGCTTAGGATACGAGCAGTACTTC. This gives the protein CASSQRLGYEQYF.

V usage is TRBV5-1 and J usage is TRBJ2-7; 11 nucleotides align to TRBD2. CDR1 and CDR2 from the germline V gene are SGHRS and YFSETQ. The CDR3 sequence is 16 residues long. Trimming removed 4 bases from V and 3 bases from J; junction bases left unmatched: 9. CDR3 sequence reads: CASSAFPGTSGYEQYF. The CDR3 DNA is TGCGCCAGCAGCGCGTTCCCCGGGACTAGCGGCTACGAGCAGTACTTC. Together with reference TRBV5-1 and TRBJ2-7, the CDR3 gives the full variable domain: KAGVTQTPRYLIKTRGQQVTLSCSPISGHRSVSWYQQTPGQGLQFLFEYFSETQRNKGNFPGRFSGRQFSNSRSEMNVSTLELGDSALYLCASSAFPGTSGYEQYFGPGTRLTVT.

This clonotype appeared a few times. This sequence joins TRBV12-3 or TRBV12-4 and TRBJ1-1; D is ambiguous. The CDR3 covers 13 residues. V was clipped by 3 bases and J by 4 bases, with 9 bases between them. In DNA form, the CDR3 reads TGTGCCAGCAGTTTGGGCAGGATCACTGAAGCTTTCTTT. Encoded protein: CASSLGRITEAFF.

This clonotype was seen at least ten times. The chain recombines TRBV7-2 with TRBJ2-7; 13 bases are a match to TRBD2. The trim removed 6 bases at V and 9 bases at J, leaving 8 bases unmatched. This CDR3 is built from 14 residues. Germline CDR1 SGHTA, CDR2 FQGNSA. Written as DNA, the CDR3 is TGTGCCAGCAGTCCACCGGGACTAGCGGGGTTGCAGTACTTC. This translates into CASSPPGLAGLQYF.

The rearrangement joins TRBV24-1 to TRBJ2-7; no clear D gene. CDR1 and CDR2 (germline): KGHDR, SFDVKD. V lost 6 bases and J 0 bases, leaving 14 bases between the germline ends. The CDR3 runs to 15 residues. The CDR3 loop is CATSTSVSGSYEQYF. For the CDR3, the DNA is TGTGCCACCAGTACCTCGGTCTCGGGCTCCTACGAGCAGTACTTC.

This chain uses TRBV10-3 with TRBJ1-5; 7 positions agree with TRBD1. The CDR3 totals 14 residues. CDR1 is ENHRY and CDR2 is SYGVKD in the germline V gene. The J segment lost 4 bases and the V segment lost 10 bases, leaving 10 bases of the junction unmatched. CDR3 region: CATTGDRDNQPQHF. Here the CDR3 DNA reads TGTGCCACGACCGGCGACAGGGATAATCAGCCCCAGCATTTT.

This clonotype was counted a few times. The J gene is TRBJ2-7, the V gene TRBV6-2 or TRBV6-3, with no clear D. The CDR3 consists of 11 residues. V lost 5 bases and J lost 6, with 8 bases in between. Germline V gene lookup returns CDR1 MNHEY and CDR2 SVGEGT. The CDR3 protein is CASSQVSEQYF. For the CDR3, the DNA is TGTGCCAGCAGTCAAGTATCCGAGCAGTACTTC.

The genes are TRBV18 and TRBJ2-3; 11 positions match TRBD1. Germline trimming cut 3 bases from V and 6 bases from J; bases unmatched to any gene: 5. CDR1 and CDR2 from the germline V gene are KGHSH and LQKENI. This CDR3 region has 15 residues. The CDR3 reads CASSPPRTGGDTQYF. The CDR3 region has the DNA TGTGCCAGCTCACCTCCCCGGACAGGGGGCGATACGCAGTATTTT. The full variable domain, rest sourced from reference TRBV18 and TRBJ2-3, is NAGVMQNPRHLVRRRGQEARLRCSPMKGHSHVYWYRQLPEEGLKFMVYLQKENIIDESGMPKERFSAEFPKEGPSILRIQQVVRGDSAAYFCASSPPRTGGDTQYFGPGTRLTVL.

CDR3: CASSSRVFPYNEQFF. The CDR3 DNA is TGTGCCAGCAGCTCGAGGGTATTTCCTTACAATGAGCAGTTCTTC. The chain is built from TRBV11-2 and TRBJ2-1; a weak D match, TRBD2 (5 bases). Germline V gene sequence: CDR1 SGHAT, CDR2 FQNNGV. Trimming left V 4 bases short and J 4 bases short, with 14 bases between. This CDR3 spans 15 amino acids. Looking up the rest from reference TRBV11-2 and TRBJ2-1 gives the full variable domain: EAGVAQSPRYKIIEKRQSVAFWCNPISGHATLYWYQQILGQGPKLLIQFQNNGVVDDSQLPKDRFSAERLKGVDSTLKIQPAKLEDSAVYLCASSSRVFPYNEQFFGPGTRLTVL.

This chain links TRBV4-2 with TRBJ1-6; D remains unclear. Trimming took 0 bases from V and 5 from J, leaving 11 bases between them. The CDR3 spans 16 residues. Germline CDR1 reads LGHNA; CDR2 reads YNFKEQ. The CDR3 loop reads CASSQDGPPNNSPLHF. Written as DNA, the CDR3 is TGTGCCAGCAGCCAAGATGGCCCACCCAATAATTCACCCCTCCACTTT.